The next 9 T cell receptor beta chains were all read from a single sample in a study of blood T cell repertoires in COVID-19. Sequenced by immunoSEQ multiplex PCR; TCRdb stores in-frame clones only, minus some. The table has 230,000 or so clones, about four fifths seen once. Sequenced input: peripheral blood. Source of these receptors: a woman older than 75 with COVID-19, enrolled during active disease.

The chain has TRBV2 and TRBJ1-5, with 8 bases fitting TRBD1. V lost 4 bases, J lost 7 bases, and 9 bases stayed unmatched. The germline CDR1 and CDR2 sequences are SNHLY and FYNNEI. This CDR3 comprises 15 residues. CDR3 residues: CASSVLGQGEQPQHF. The CDR3 DNA sequence: TGTGCCAGCAGTGTGTTAGGACAGGGTGAACAGCCCCAGCATTTT.

This chain links TRBV28 with TRBJ1-2, with a weak D call TRBD1 (6 bases). The V gene lost 5 bases and the J gene lost 3 bases, with 19 bases spanning the gap. CDR3 length: 16 residues. In germline, CDR1 is MDHEN, CDR2 SYDVKM. The CDR3 region is CASSQAGAPLYYGYTF. Here the CDR3 DNA reads TGTGCCAGCAGTCAAGCAGGGGCGCCACTTTACTATGGCTACACCTTC.

The chain employs TRBV27 and TRBJ2-7, with 10 bases that match TRBD2. The V segment lost 4 bases and the J segment 0 bases; nucleotides outside the gene matches: 3. The CDR3 spans 15 residues. The germline gives CDR1 MNHEY, CDR2 SMNVEV (reference sequence). CDR3 sequence (DNA): TGTGCCAGCAGTTCGCCTAGCGGGAGCTCCTACGAGCAGTACTTC. Translating gives CASSSPSGSSYEQYF.

The chain carries TRBV28 and TRBJ1-5; D gene ambiguous. Germline-derived CDR1 and CDR2 are MDHEN and SYDVKM. Trimming shortened V by 7 bases and J by 2 bases, and 18 bases separated the two germline ends. There are 16 residues in the CDR3. CDR3 residues: CASIGGASLGNQPQHF. DNA of the CDR3: TGTGCCAGCATTGGCGGAGCGAGTCTAGGCAATCAGCCCCAGCATTTT.

The chain is built from TRBV6-5 and TRBJ2-1; TRBD2 matches 12 bases. The CDR3 is 15 residues long. Unmatched junction bases numbered 4, after V lost 6 bases and J lost 4 bases. Germline loops: CDR1 MNHEY, CDR2 SVGAGI. CDR3 nucleotide sequence: TGTGCCAGCAGCCCGACTAGCGGGAGTTACAATGAGCAGTTCTTC. Translated: CASSPTSGSYNEQFF.

This clone was picked up one time. The chain links TRBV3-1 (or the pseudogene TRBV3-2) to TRBJ2-1, with TRBD2 matching 8 bases. The V gene's germline CDR1 is LGHDT and CDR2 YNNKEL (reference sequence). This CDR3 has 13 amino acids. V shed 8 bases, J shed 5 bases, and the junction held 5 bases outside the gene matches. The CDR3 nucleotides are TGTGCCAGCGGCGGGGGGCCTAACAATGAGCAGTTCTTC. Protein product: CASGGGPNNEQFF.

V and J are TRBV19 and TRBJ2-3; 8 bases fit TRBD1. The CDR3 covers 16 residues. Germline CDR1 LNHDA, CDR2 SQIVND (reference sequence). The V segment lost 6 bases and the J segment 0 bases; nucleotides outside the gene matches: 8. This CDR3 is CASRDIYRGSTDTQYF. The CDR3 coding sequence is TGTGCCAGTAGGGACATTTACAGGGGGAGCACAGATACGCAGTATTTT.

This clone was recorded at least ten times. The chain carries TRBV30 and TRBJ1-5, with D hard to call. CDR1 is GTSNPN and CDR2 is SVGIG in the germline V gene (reference sequence). The V gene lost 0 bases and the J gene lost 10 bases, with 10 bases spanning the gap. CDR3 size: 12 residues. The CDR3 DNA sequence: TGTGCCTGGAGTGTAAAGGGAGGTCCCCAGCATTTT. Encoded protein: CAWSVKGGPQHF.

The rearrangement links TRBV5-1 to TRBJ2-2; tentative D call: TRBD2 (8 bases). The germline CDR1 and CDR2 sequences are SGHRS and YFSETQ. Trimming cost V 6 bases and J 7 bases, with 19 bases left between them. The CDR3 consists of 15 residues. Here the CDR3 reads CASTPREGAGGELFF. The CDR3 DNA reads TGCGCCAGCACCCCCCGGGAGGGGGCCGGCGGGGAGCTGTTTTTT. The full variable domain, completed using reference TRBV5-1 and TRBJ2-2, is KAGVTQTPRYLIKTRGQQVTLSCSPISGHRSVSWYQQTPGQGLQFLFEYFSETQRNKGNFPGRFSGRQFSNSRSEMNVSTLELGDSALYLCASTPREGAGGELFFGEGSRLTVL.